The subject of this entry is one TCR beta chain. Germline V gene sequence: CDR1 SGHAT, CDR2 FQDESV (reference sequence). Trimming took off 1 base at V and 2 bases at J, with 12 bases between the two ends. The CDR3 totals 15 residues. Time point described: patch test 1, 2 weeks after DPC sensitization. Described treatment: therapeutic diphenylcyclopropenone sensitization with weekly scalp DPC. MiXCR, run by TCRdb on the RACE reads, gives a single entry per CDR3 protein. Among 60,000 to 80,000 distinct CDR3 sequences, 32% were seen once, and the ten largest hold around 8.9%. This entry comes from a study of human T cells and chemical hapten exposure.

The chain combines TRBV11-1 with TRBJ2-7; D is perhaps TRBD2 (7 bases). The sequence came from a man aged 40-49 years with alopecia areata. Some clones in this sample may be carry-over from other donors' samples. Sequencing was performed on whole blood, taken in connection with sensitization to the hapten diphenylcyclopropenone (DPC). In DNA, the CDR3 is TGTGCCAGCAGCTTAGAGGGGGGGACAACCTACGAGCAGTACTTC. This gives the protein CASSLEGGTTYEQYF.